This T cell receptor beta chain was obtained from a study of blood T cells in healthy people across ages. Broader study findings: It was not possible, with unsorted PBMCs, to conclusively compare naive and antigen-experienced cells.

V trimming: 3 bases; J trimming: 6 bases; junction bases outside the gene matches: 9. The CDR3 consists of 15 residues. Per the germline V gene, CDR1 is SGDLS and CDR2 is YYNGEE. The donors, healthy Caucasians from Russia, were aged about 6 to 95. A second PCR, run for about 7 to 11 cycles, used a sample-barcoded 5' primer plus a J-beta primer mix. Each of the cDNA molecules was tagged by a template-switch adaptor with 12 random nucleotides. Individual samples furnished no less than 3 million CDR3-containing paired-end reads apiece. TCRdb reprocessed the 5' RACE reads with MiXCR, giving one entry per CDR3 protein. Here the sample spans 700,000 to 1,000,000 distinct CDR3 sequences, approximately 44% being singletons. On this clonotype: Its antigen is still unknown.

This rearrangement joins TRBV9 to TRBJ1-2; 9 bases align to TRBD1. The origin of this receptor is a man in his 60s in good health. The sequenced sample consisted of blood. In DNA form, the CDR3 reads TGTGCCAGCAGCGCAAAACAGGGGGCGATTAATGGCTACACCTTC. Protein product: CASSAKQGAINGYTF. The full variable domain, with the rest looked up from reference TRBV9 and TRBJ1-2, is DSGVTQTPKHLITATGQRVTLRCSPRSGDLSVYWYQQSLDQGLQFLIQYYNGEERAKGNILERFSAQQFPDLHSELNLSSLELGDSALYFCASSAKQGAINGYTFGSGTRLTVV.